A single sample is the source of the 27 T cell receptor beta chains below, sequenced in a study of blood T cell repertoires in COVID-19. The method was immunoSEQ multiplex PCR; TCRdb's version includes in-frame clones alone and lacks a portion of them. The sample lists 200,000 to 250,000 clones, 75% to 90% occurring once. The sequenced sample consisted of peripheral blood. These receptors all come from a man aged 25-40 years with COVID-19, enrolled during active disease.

This CDR3 reads CASSLVASGGAHEQFF. CDR3 nucleotide sequence: TGTGCCAGCAGCTTGGTAGCGAGCGGGGGGGCACATGAGCAGTTCTTC. The gene calls are TRBV11-2 and TRBJ2-1, with 10 bases identical to TRBD2. This CDR3 contains 16 residues. Unmatched junction bases numbered 10, after V lost 3 bases and J lost 8 bases. The germline V gene encodes CDR1 SGHAT and CDR2 FQNNGV.

The CDR3 DNA reads as TGTGCCAGCAGCTTGGATACCTACGAGCAGTACTTC. It translates to CASSLDTYEQYF. The chain is built from TRBV5-4 and TRBJ2-7; D remains ambiguous. In germline, CDR1 is SGHNT, CDR2 YYREEE (reference sequence). The ends were cut back, 0 bases at V and 2 bases at J, with 3 bases in the middle. The CDR3 extends over 12 amino acids.

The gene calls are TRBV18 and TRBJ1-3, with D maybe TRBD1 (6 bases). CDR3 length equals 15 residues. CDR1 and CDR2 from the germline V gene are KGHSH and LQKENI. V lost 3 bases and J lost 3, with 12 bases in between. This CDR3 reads CASSPGTTFGNTIYF. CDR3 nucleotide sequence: TGTGCCAGCTCACCCGGGACAACCTTTGGAAACACCATATATTTT.

For the CDR3, the DNA is TGTGCCAGCTCAACGACTAGCGGGTCCTACAATGAGCAGTTCTTC. Encoded protein: CASSTTSGSYNEQFF. V usage is TRBV18 and J usage is TRBJ2-1, with 10 positions matching TRBD2. CDR1 is KGHSH, CDR2 LQKENI, per germline. V shed 5 bases and J 1 base; nucleotides not matched to a gene: 2. The CDR3 loop spans 15 amino acids. The whole variable domain, filled in from reference TRBV18 and TRBJ2-1, reads NAGVMQNPRHLVRRRGQEARLRCSPMKGHSHVYWYRQLPEEGLKFMVYLQKENIIDESGMPKERFSAEFPKEGPSILRIQQVVRGDSAAYFCASSTTSGSYNEQFFGPGTRLTVL.

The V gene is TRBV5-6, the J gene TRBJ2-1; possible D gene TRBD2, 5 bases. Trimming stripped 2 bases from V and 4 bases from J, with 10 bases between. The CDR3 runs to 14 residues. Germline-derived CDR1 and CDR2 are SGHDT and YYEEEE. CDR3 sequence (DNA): TGTGCCAGCAGCTTACGAAGGGAGTACAATGAGCAGTTCTTC. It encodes CASSLRREYNEQFF.

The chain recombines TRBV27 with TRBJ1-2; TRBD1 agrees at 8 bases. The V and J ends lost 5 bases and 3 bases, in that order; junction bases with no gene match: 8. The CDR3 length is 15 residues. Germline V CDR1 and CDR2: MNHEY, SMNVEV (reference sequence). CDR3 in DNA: TGTGCCAGCAGTCCCCACAGGGGGGACCACTATGGCTACACCTTC. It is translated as CASSPHRGDHYGYTF.

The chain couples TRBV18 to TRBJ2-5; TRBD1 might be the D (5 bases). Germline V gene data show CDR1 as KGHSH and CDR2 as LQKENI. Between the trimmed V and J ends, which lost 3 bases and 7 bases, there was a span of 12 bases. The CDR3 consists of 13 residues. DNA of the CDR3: TGTGCCAGCTCACCGGGGCCGTGGGGGACCCAGTACTTC. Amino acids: CASSPGPWGTQYF.

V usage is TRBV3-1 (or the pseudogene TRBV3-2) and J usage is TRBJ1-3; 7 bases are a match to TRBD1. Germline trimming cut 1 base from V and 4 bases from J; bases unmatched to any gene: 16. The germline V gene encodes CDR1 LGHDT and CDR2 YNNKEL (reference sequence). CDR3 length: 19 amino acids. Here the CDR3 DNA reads TGTGCCAGCAGCCAAGTAGAGAGGGGGCGGAAGATGGCCGGAAACACCATATATTTT. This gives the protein CASSQVERGRKMAGNTIYF.

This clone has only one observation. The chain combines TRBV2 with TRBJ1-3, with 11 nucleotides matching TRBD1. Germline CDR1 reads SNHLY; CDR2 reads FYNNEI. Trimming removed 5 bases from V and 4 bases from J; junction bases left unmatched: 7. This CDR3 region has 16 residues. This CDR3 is CASSTDRGLLGNTIYF. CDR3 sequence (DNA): TGTGCCAGCAGTACGGACAGGGGGCTCTTAGGAAACACCATATATTTT.

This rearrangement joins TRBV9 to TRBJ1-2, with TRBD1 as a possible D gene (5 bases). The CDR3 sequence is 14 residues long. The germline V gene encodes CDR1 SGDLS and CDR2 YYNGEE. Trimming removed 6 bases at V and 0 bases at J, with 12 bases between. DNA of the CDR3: TGTGCCAGCACCCGGGGGGACTCTAACTATGGCTACACCTTC. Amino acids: CASTRGDSNYGYTF.

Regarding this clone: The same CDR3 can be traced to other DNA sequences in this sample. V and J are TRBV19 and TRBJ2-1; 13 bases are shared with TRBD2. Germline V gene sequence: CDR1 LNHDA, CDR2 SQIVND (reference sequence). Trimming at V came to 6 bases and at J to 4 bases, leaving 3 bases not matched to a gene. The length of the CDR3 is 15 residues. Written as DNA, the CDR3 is TGTGCCAGTAGCCGGACTAGCGGGGGATACAATGAGCAGTTCTTC. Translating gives CASSRTSGGYNEQFF.

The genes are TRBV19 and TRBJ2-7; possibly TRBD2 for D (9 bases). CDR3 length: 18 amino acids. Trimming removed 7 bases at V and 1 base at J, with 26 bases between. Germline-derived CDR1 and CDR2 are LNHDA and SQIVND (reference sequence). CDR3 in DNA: TGTGCCAGTACTAGACAGGGGCGAGGGCTAGCGGGATCCTACGAGCAGTACTTC. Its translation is CASTRQGRGLAGSYEQYF.

CDR3 DNA sequence: TGTGCCAGCAGCTTAGGTTCAGGGTCTGGGGCCAACGTCCTGACTTTC. This sequence encodes CASSLGSGSGANVLTF. V gene TRBV11-2 combines with J gene TRBJ2-6; perhaps TRBD1 as D (5 bases). V shed 1 base and J shed 1 base, with 8 bases lying between them. CDR3 length: 16 amino acids. Per germline, CDR1 SGHAT and CDR2 FQNNGV.

CDR3 sequence reads: CASRLTGRLNQPQHF. The CDR3 nucleotides read TGCGCCAGCAGGTTGACAGGGAGACTCAATCAGCCCCAGCATTTT. The chain uses TRBV23-1 and TRBJ1-5; 7 bases line up with TRBD1. TRBV23-1 is designated an ORF whose function remains uncertain. Trimming took 6 bases from V and 3 from J; bases not matched to a gene: 8. This CDR3 is 15 amino acids long.

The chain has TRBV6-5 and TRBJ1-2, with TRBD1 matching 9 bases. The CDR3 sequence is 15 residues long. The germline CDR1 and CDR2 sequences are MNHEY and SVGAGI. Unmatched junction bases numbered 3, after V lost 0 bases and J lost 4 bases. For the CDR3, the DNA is TGTGCCAGCAGTTACTCGGGACAGGGACTCTATGGCTACACCTTC. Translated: CASSYSGQGLYGYTF.

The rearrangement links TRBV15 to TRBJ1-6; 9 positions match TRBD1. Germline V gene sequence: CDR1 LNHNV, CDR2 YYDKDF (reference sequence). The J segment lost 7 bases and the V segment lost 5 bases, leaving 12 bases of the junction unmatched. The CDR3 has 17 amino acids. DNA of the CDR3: TGTGCCACCAGCGCCCAATCCCGGGACAGGGCCAATTCACCCCTCCACTTT. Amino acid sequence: CATSAQSRDRANSPLHF.

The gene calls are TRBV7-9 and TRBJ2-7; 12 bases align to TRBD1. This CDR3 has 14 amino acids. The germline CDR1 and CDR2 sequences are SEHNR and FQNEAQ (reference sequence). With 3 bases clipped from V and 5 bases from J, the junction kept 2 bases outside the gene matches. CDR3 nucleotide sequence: TGTGCCAGCAGCTTGGGACAGGGGGCAGACGAGCAGTACTTC. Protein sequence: CASSLGQGADEQYF.

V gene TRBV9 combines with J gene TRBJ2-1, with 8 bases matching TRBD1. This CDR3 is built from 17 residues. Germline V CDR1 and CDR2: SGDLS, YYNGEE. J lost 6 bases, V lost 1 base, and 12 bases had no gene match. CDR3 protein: CASSVRTGTGHPNEQFF. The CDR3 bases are TGTGCCAGCAGCGTAAGGACCGGGACAGGCCACCCCAATGAGCAGTTCTTC.

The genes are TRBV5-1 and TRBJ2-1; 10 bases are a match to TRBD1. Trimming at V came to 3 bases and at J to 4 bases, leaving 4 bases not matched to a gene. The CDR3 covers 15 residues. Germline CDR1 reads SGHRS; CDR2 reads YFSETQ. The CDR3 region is CASSSGQGVYNEQFF. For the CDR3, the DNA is TGCGCCAGCAGCTCTGGACAGGGGGTATACAATGAGCAGTTCTTC.

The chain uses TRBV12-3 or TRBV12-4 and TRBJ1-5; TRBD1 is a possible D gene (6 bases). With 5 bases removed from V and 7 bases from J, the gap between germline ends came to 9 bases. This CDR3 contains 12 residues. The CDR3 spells CASSRGQQPQHF. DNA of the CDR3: TGTGCCAGCAGTCGTGGACAGCAGCCCCAGCATTTT.

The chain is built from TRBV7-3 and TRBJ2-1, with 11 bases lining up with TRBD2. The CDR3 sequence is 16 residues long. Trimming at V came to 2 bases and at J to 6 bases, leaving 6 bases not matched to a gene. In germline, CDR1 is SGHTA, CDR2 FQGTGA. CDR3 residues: CASSLLAGGRGNEQFF. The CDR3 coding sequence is TGTGCCAGCAGCTTACTAGCGGGAGGCCGAGGCAATGAGCAGTTCTTC.

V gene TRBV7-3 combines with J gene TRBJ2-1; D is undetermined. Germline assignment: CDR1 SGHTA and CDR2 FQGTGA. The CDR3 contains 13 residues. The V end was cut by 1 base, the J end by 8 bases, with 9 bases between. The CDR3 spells CASSLKRSDEQFF. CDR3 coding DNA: TGTGCCAGCAGCTTAAAGCGATCCGATGAGCAGTTCTTC.

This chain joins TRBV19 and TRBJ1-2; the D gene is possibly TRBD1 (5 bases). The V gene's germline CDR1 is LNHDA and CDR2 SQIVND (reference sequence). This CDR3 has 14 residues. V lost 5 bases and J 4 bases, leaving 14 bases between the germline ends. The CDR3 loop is CASSGRQGGYGYTF. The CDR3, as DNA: TGTGCCAGTAGTGGTCGGCAGGGAGGCTATGGCTACACCTTC.

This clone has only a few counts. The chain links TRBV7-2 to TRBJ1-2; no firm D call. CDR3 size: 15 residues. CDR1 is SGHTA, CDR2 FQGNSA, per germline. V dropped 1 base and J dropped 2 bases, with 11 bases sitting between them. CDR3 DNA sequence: TGTGCCAGCAGCTTAGTAAGAGACACCAACTATGGCTACACCTTC. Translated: CASSLVRDTNYGYTF. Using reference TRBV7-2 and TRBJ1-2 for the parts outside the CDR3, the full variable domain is GAGVSQSPSNKVTEKGKDVELRCDPISGHTALYWYRQSLGQGLEFLIYFQGNSAPDKSGLPSDRFSAERTGGSVSTLTIQRTQQEDSAVYLCASSLVRDTNYGYTFGSGTRLTVV.

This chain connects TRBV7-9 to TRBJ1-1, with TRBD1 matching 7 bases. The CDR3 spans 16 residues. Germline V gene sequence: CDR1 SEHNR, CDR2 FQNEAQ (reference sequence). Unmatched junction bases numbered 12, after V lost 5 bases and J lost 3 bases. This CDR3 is CASSLLSRDRYTEAFF. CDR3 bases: TGTGCCAGCAGCCTCCTGTCCCGGGACAGATACACTGAAGCTTTCTTT.

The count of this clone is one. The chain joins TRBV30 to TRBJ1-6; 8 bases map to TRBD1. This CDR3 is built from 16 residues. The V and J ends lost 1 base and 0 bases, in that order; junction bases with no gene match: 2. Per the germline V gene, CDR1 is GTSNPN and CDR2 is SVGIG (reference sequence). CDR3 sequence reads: CAWSGDRSSYNSPLHF. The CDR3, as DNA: TGTGCCTGGAGTGGGGACAGGAGCTCCTATAATTCACCCCTCCACTTT.

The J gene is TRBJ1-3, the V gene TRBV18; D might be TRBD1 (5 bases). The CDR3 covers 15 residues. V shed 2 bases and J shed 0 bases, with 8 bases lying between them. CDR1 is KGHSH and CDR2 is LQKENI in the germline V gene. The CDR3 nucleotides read TGTGCCAGCTCACCAACAGGACCCTCTGGAAACACCATATATTTT. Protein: CASSPTGPSGNTIYF.